Included here is one T cell receptor (beta chain) sequence, with context. These data belong to a study of cytomegalovirus exposure and HLA in healthy donors. Primers: 60 Vbeta forward and 13 Jbeta reverse. Data came from immunoSEQ multiplex PCR; TCRdb stores just in-frame clones and leaves some out. The table records around 90,000 clones, about 85% of them present only once. All donors participated as healthy donors of bone marrow. The CDR3 consists of 13 residues. CDR1 and CDR2 (germline): MNHEY, SVGAGI. Trimming cost V 6 bases and J 5 bases, with 13 bases left between them. This sequence originates from a man aged 40-49 years in good health and CMV-seropositive. The chain recombines TRBV6-5 with TRBJ2-5; maybe TRBD2 (7 bases). Sequencing input: PBMCs. The CDR3 region has the DNA TGTGCCAGCAGGGAACAGGGAGGGGAGACCCAGTACTTC. Translating it yields CASREQGGETQYF.